This TCR beta chain was recovered during a study of response to subunit inactivated influenza vaccine. With 5 bases removed from V and 4 bases from J, the gap between germline ends came to 17 bases. CDR3 length: 15 amino acids. CDR1 is SGHTA, CDR2 FQGNSA, per germline. This clonotype has a handful of counts. TCRdb independently ran MiXCR on the RT-PCR reads; one entry per CDR3 protein. The data contain about 540,000 distinct CDR3 sequences, approximately 22% of them singletons. These data were also filed under a second study, of T cells expressing NK-cell markers. That source adds: TCR beta libraries carry UMIs added by 5'RACE template switching. 1.0-7.0% of CD8+ T cells in about six donors belonged to dominant NKG2C+ clonotypes. Four donors showed these clonotypes also leading the CD3+CD56-NKG2C+ fraction.

The material was CD4+ T cells sorted from PBMCs, obtained 11 to 12 days after vaccination. This chain links TRBV7-2 with TRBJ1-2; D might be TRBD1 (6 bases). The clonotype was recovered from a man aged 45 to 65 who received an inactivated influenza vaccine. CDR3 protein: CASSEQGAVAYGYTF. The CDR3 DNA reads as TGTGCCAGCAGCGAACAGGGTGCGGTGGCCTATGGCTACACCTTC.